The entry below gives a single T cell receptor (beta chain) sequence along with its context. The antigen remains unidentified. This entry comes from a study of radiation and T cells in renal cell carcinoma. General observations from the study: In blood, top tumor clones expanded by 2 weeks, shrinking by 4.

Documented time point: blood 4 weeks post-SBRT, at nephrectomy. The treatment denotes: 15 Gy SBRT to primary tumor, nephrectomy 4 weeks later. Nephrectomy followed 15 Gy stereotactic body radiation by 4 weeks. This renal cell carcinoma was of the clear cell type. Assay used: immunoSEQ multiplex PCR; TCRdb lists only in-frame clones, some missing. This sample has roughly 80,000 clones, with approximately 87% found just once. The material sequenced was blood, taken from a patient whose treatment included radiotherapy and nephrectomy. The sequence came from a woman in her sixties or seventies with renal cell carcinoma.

The CDR3 loop reads CASSETPRTGNGYTF. The CDR3 DNA follows: TGTGCCAGCAGTGAAACGCCCAGGACAGGGAATGGCTACACCTTC. This chain links TRBV6-1 with TRBJ1-2, with TRBD1 identical over 8 bases. V was clipped by 2 bases and J by 6 bases; unmatched bases: 8. This CDR3 is built from 15 residues. Germline assignment: CDR1 MNHNS and CDR2 SASEGT.